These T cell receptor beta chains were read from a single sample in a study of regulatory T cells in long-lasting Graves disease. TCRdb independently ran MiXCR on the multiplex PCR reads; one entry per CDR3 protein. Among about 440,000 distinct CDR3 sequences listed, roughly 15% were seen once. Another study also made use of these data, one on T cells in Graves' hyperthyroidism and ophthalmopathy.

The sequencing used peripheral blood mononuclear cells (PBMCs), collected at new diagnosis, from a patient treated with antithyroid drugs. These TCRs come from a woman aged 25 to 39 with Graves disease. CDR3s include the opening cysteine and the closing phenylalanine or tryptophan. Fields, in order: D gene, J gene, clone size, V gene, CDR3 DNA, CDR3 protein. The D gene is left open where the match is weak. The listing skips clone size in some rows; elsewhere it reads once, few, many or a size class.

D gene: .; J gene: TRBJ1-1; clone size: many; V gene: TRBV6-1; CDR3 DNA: TGTGCCAGCAGTCCCGCCTCAGGGGACACTGAAGCTTTCTTT; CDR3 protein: CASSPASGDTEAFF
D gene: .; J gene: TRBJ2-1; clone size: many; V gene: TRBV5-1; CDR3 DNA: TGCGCCAGCAGCTCCGGGTACAATGAGCAGTTCTTC; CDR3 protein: CASSSGYNEQFF
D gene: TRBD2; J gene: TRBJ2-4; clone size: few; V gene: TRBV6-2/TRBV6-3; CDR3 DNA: TGTGCCAGCAGTCCCCGACTAGCGGGAGCGAGTCAGTACTTC; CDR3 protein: CASSPRLAGASQYF
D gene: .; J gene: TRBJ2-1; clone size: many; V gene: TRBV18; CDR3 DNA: TGTGCCAGCTCACCACTGGACGGTATCTACAATGAGCAGTTCTTC; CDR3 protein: CASSPLDGIYNEQFF
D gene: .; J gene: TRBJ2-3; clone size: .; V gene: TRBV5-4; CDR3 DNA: TGTGCCAGCAGCTTGTCGGACGGCCGACGGGATACGCAGTATTTT; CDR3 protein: CASSLSDGRRDTQYF
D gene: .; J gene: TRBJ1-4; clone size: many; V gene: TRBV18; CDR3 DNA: TGTGCCAGCTCACTTATACAGGGTGGTGAAAAACTGTTTTTT; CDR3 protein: CASSLIQGGEKLFF
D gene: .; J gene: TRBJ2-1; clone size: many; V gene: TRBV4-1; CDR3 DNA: TGCGCCAGCAGCCAAGATGGGCCAGGTCAGCCTTACAATGAGCAGTTCTTC; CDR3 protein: CASSQDGPGQPYNEQFF
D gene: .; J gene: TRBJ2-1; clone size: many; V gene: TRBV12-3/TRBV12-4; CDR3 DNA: TGTGCCAGCAGTTTGGAGATAGGTGAGCAGTTCTTC; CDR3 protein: CASSLEIGEQFF
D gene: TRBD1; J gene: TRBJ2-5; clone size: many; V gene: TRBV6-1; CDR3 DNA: TGTGCCAGCAGCCGGGACAGAGCCGTCCAAGAGACCCAGTACTTC; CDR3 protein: CASSRDRAVQETQYF
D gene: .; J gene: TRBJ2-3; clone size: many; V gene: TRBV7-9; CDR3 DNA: TGTGCCAGCAGTTTCGGAGGGGGACACAACACAGATACGCAGTATTTT; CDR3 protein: CASSFGGGHNTDTQYF
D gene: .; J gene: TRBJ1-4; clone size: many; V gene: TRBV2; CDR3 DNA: TGTGCCAGCAGTGTTGGGCCTGGGGTGGATGAAAAACTGTTTTTT; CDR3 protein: CASSVGPGVDEKLFF